The 25 T cell receptor beta chains reported below all come from one sample, sequenced in a study of untreated major depressive disorder listed by TCRdb under 2018. Broader findings and caveats from the paper: In CD4+ T cells, sequencing confirmed that depressed patients used TRBV05-01 (Vbeta 5.1) more than controls did, with a one-tailed test giving p = 0.040.

The library was obtained by the immunoSEQ multiplex PCR assay. TCRdb re-hosts the immuneACCESS table, in-frame sequences only. Its copies lack some clones; in the studies checked, an unresolved V gene accounts for under half of them, and the cause for the rest is not known. The sample contains more than 15,000 clones, approximately 92% of them found a single time. The ten largest clones take up 0.6% of the sample. Their specific antigens are unknown. The sample consisted of CD4+ T cells from PBMCs. The receptors were sampled from a woman aged 40 to 49 with major depressive disorder.

The J gene is TRBJ1-1, the V gene TRBV7-9; D ambiguous. Germline V lookup: CDR1 SEHNR, CDR2 FQNEAQ (reference sequence). This CDR3 is built from 13 residues. The V and J ends lost 4 bases and 3 bases respectively, with 9 bases between them. As DNA, the CDR3 is TGTGCCAGCAGCTCCCTAGGGTACACTGAAGCTTTCTTT. Protein: CASSSLGYTEAFF.

This rearrangement joins TRBV20-1 to TRBJ2-7; no definite D call. This CDR3 is 11 amino acids long. Germline V gives CDR1 DFQATT, CDR2 SNEGSKA (reference sequence). The V end was cut by 2 bases, the J end by 2 bases, with 4 bases between. In DNA, the CDR3 is TGCAGTGCTAGACCTACCTACGAGCAGTACTTC. It codes for CSARPTYEQYF.

The rearrangement joins TRBV18 to TRBJ1-2, with D uncertain. The ends were cut back, 3 bases at V and 4 bases at J, with 9 bases in the middle. Germline CDR1 KGHSH, CDR2 LQKENI. This CDR3 spans 13 amino acids. The CDR3 region has the DNA TGTGCCAGCTCACCGGAACTGATCTATGGCTACACCTTC. It codes for CASSPELIYGYTF. The entire variable domain, with the rest obtained from reference TRBV18 and TRBJ1-2, is as follows: NAGVMQNPRHLVRRRGQEARLRCSPMKGHSHVYWYRQLPEEGLKFMVYLQKENIIDESGMPKERFSAEFPKEGPSILRIQQVVRGDSAAYFCASSPELIYGYTFGSGTRLTVV.

This clone was seen a single time. The chain links TRBV2 to TRBJ2-5, with D possibly being TRBD1 (5 bases). CDR3 length: 15 residues. In germline, CDR1 is SNHLY, CDR2 FYNNEI. V lost 4 bases and J lost 2, with 14 bases in between. The CDR3 DNA reads TGTGCCAGCAGTGCCTTGGTGGGGCCACAAGAGACCCAGTACTTC. It yields the protein CASSALVGPQETQYF.

J is TRBJ2-1 and V is TRBV5-1, with D unresolved. This CDR3 contains 14 residues. Deletions cut 2 bases from V and 0 bases from J, with 6 bases between. The germline V gene has CDR1 SGHRS and CDR2 YFSETQ. The chain's CDR3 is CASSLESSYNEQFF. The CDR3 nucleotides are TGCGCCAGCAGCTTAGAGAGCTCCTACAATGAGCAGTTCTTC.

This clone was seen just once. J is TRBJ2-3 and V is TRBV6-1; 7 bases agree with TRBD2. The germline V gene has CDR1 MNHNS and CDR2 SASEGT. The CDR3 is 14 amino acids. With V trimmed by 2 bases and J by 5 bases, 4 bases remained unmatched. The CDR3: CASSEREAKDTQYF. DNA of the CDR3: TGTGCCAGCAGTGAACGGGAGGCGAAAGATACGCAGTATTTT.

V usage is TRBV2 and J usage is TRBJ1-2, with 8 bases that match TRBD1. J gave up 8 bases and V 4 bases, and 9 bases lay outside the gene matches. The CDR3 length is 14 residues. Looked up from germline, CDR1 is SNHLY and CDR2 is FYNNEI. The CDR3 loop is CASSAGQGLRGYTF. In DNA, the CDR3 is TGTGCCAGCAGTGCCGGACAGGGTTTGAGGGGCTACACCTTC.

The chain is built from TRBV10-3 and TRBJ2-7; 15 bases agree with TRBD2. With V trimmed by 10 bases and J by 0 bases, 7 bases remained unmatched. There are 16 residues in the CDR3. The germline V gene has CDR1 ENHRY and CDR2 SYGVKD. CDR3 nucleotides: TGTGCCACCCGGGGACTAGCGGGGGGAAACTCCTACGAGCAGTACTTC. This sequence encodes CATRGLAGGNSYEQYF.

The chain uses TRBV9 and TRBJ1-5, with D tentatively TRBD1 (5 bases). The germline V gene encodes CDR1 SGDLS and CDR2 YYNGEE. Trimming stripped 0 bases from V and 2 bases from J, with 9 bases between. This CDR3 region has 15 residues. Written as DNA, the CDR3 is TGTGCCAGCAGCGTAGGGGGGTGGGGCAATCAGCCCCAGCATTTT. It encodes CASSVGGWGNQPQHF.

The rearrangement uses TRBV5-6 and TRBJ2-4; no clear D gene. Trimming cost V 2 bases and J 6 bases, with 6 bases left between them. The CDR3 loop spans 12 amino acids. In germline, CDR1 is SGHDT, CDR2 YYEEEE. CDR3 amino acids: CASSFSINIQYF. The CDR3 DNA sequence: TGTGCCAGCAGCTTCTCGATAAACATTCAGTACTTC.

This chain connects TRBV19 to TRBJ1-5; unclear D gene. This CDR3 has 12 residues. Germline assignment: CDR1 LNHDA and CDR2 SQIVND (reference sequence). Trimming shortened V by 6 bases and J by 6 bases, and 9 bases separated the two germline ends. The CDR3 DNA sequence: TGTGCCAGTAGGTACTCGGGTCAGCCCCAGCATTTT. Its translation: CASRYSGQPQHF.

This rearrangement joins TRBV5-1 to TRBJ2-6; unclear D gene. CDR3 length: 16 amino acids. CDR1 and CDR2 (germline): SGHRS, YFSETQ. With 4 bases removed from V and 4 bases from J, the gap between germline ends came to 15 bases. CDR3 amino acids: CASSPRVSEGANVLTF. Written as DNA, the CDR3 is TGCGCCAGCAGCCCACGAGTTAGTGAGGGGGCCAACGTCCTGACTTTC.

The chain has TRBV6-5 and TRBJ1-5; D call uncertain. The CDR3 is 15 residues long. Trimming left V 6 bases short and J 0 bases short, with 12 bases between. The germline CDR1 and CDR2 sequences are MNHEY and SVGAGI. The CDR3 nucleotides read TGTGCCAGCAGCCCCCTGTCGTTTAGCAATCAGCCCCAGCATTTT. Its protein product is CASSPLSFSNQPQHF.

The rearrangement joins TRBV18 to TRBJ1-2; no clear D gene. The V end lost 3 bases, the J end lost 7 bases, and 18 bases lay between the germline ends. Germline CDR1 KGHSH, CDR2 LQKENI. This CDR3 region has 15 residues. The DNA for the CDR3 is TGTGCCAGCTCACCGCCGACATCTAGGGTGCCTGGCTACACCTTC. This gives the protein CASSPPTSRVPGYTF.

V usage is TRBV30 and J usage is TRBJ1-3; D is ambiguous. V gave up 2 bases and J gave up 1 base, with 18 bases separating them. There are 17 residues in the CDR3. CDR1 and CDR2 from the germline V gene are GTSNPN and SVGIG (reference sequence). CDR3 in DNA: TGTGCCTGGAGTCGAGCTAAGCTTTCTGATTCTGGAAACACCATATATTTT. Its protein product is CAWSRAKLSDSGNTIYF. Looking up the rest from reference TRBV30 and TRBJ1-3 gives the full variable domain: SQTIHQWPATLVQPVGSPLSLECTVEGTSNPNLYWYRQAAGRGLQLLFYSVGIGQISSEVPQNLSASRPQDRQFILSSKKLLLSDSGFYLCAWSRAKLSDSGNTIYFGEGSWLTVV.

This clone was seen a single time. V usage is TRBV30 and J usage is TRBJ1-3; D is possibly TRBD1 (5 bases). The V gene's germline CDR1 is GTSNPN and CDR2 SVGIG (reference sequence). The CDR3 loop spans 16 amino acids. The V end lost 5 bases, the J end lost 3 bases, and 20 bases lay between the germline ends. The DNA of the CDR3 is TGTGCCTGGGGGGGTCGCGGGACCTTACGTGGAAACACCATATATTTT. Translated: CAWGGRGTLRGNTIYF. Full variable domain (remainder filled in from reference TRBV30 and TRBJ1-3): SQTIHQWPATLVQPVGSPLSLECTVEGTSNPNLYWYRQAAGRGLQLLFYSVGIGQISSEVPQNLSASRPQDRQFILSSKKLLLSDSGFYLCAWGGRGTLRGNTIYFGEGSWLTVV.

The J gene is TRBJ2-3, the V gene TRBV6-5; 11 positions match TRBD2. Germline CDR1 and CDR2: MNHEY and SVGAGI. V shed 4 bases, J shed 9 bases, and the junction held 9 bases outside the gene matches. CDR3 length equals 15 residues. The CDR3 spells CASSSLAGERGTQYF. CDR3 DNA sequence: TGTGCCAGCAGTTCACTAGCGGGAGAGAGGGGGACGCAGTATTTT.

V usage is TRBV6-5 and J usage is TRBJ2-5; 10 bases match TRBD1. The J segment lost 4 bases and the V segment lost 6 bases, leaving 8 bases of the junction unmatched. Per the germline V gene, CDR1 is MNHEY and CDR2 is SVGAGI. The length of the CDR3 is 15 residues. This CDR3 is CASSGGQGVGETQYF. The CDR3, as DNA: TGTGCCAGCAGCGGAGGACAGGGGGTGGGAGAGACCCAGTACTTC.

The rearrangement joins TRBV7-3 to TRBJ2-2; D may match TRBD1 or TRBD2 (6 bases each). Germline V gives CDR1 SGHTA, CDR2 FQGTGA. The CDR3 loop spans 15 amino acids. V was pared by 1 base and J by 4 bases, with 10 bases between. CDR3 sequence (DNA): TGTGCCAGCAGCTTAAGGGGGGCAGGCACCGGGGAGCTGTTTTTT. Its translation is CASSLRGAGTGELFF. Looking up the rest from reference TRBV7-3 and TRBJ2-2 gives the full variable domain: GAGVSQTPSNKVTEKGKYVELRCDPISGHTALYWYRQSLGQGPEFLIYFQGTGAADDSGLPNDRFFAVRPEGSVSTLKIQRTERGDSAVYLCASSLRGAGTGELFFGEGSRLTVL.

The CDR3 loop is CSCSATGGYEQYF. The DNA of the CDR3 is TGCTCTTGTTCGGCTACAGGGGGCTACGAGCAGTACTTC. This chain connects TRBV29-1 to TRBJ2-7; 8 nucleotides agree with TRBD1. CDR3 length equals 13 residues. Germline V gene lookup returns CDR1 SQVTM and CDR2 ANQGSEA.

The chain links TRBV19 to TRBJ1-3; tentative D call: TRBD1 (5 bases). Germline V gives CDR1 LNHDA, CDR2 SQIVND (reference sequence). The CDR3 has 17 residues. V was shortened by 6 bases and J by 0 bases, with 18 bases between the two germline ends. The CDR3 reads CASRKTGMYSSGNTIYF. CDR3 sequence (DNA): TGTGCCAGTAGGAAAACAGGAATGTACAGCTCTGGAAACACCATATATTTT.

The J gene is TRBJ1-5, the V gene TRBV6-1; tentatively, D is TRBD1 (6 bases). The V and J ends lost 4 bases and 0 bases respectively, with 16 bases between them. Germline assignment: CDR1 MNHNS and CDR2 SASEGT. The CDR3 contains 17 residues. CDR3 bases: TGTGCCAGCAGTGTCACAGGGTCCGCGTATAGCAATCAGCCCCAGCATTTT. This gives the protein CASSVTGSAYSNQPQHF.

The chain uses TRBV4-1 and TRBJ2-7; D not certain. Deletions cut 2 bases from V and 3 bases from J, with 5 bases between. CDR3 size: 12 residues. Germline V gives CDR1 MGHRA, CDR2 YSYEKL. DNA of the CDR3: TGCGCCAGCAGCCAAAATATCTACGAGCAGTACTTC. As protein: CASSQNIYEQYF.

V is TRBV4-3 and J is TRBJ2-3; possibly TRBD2 for D (5 bases). V was clipped by 1 base and J by 2 bases, with 16 bases between them. Germline CDR1 and CDR2: LGHNA and YSLEER. The CDR3 contains 17 residues. The CDR3 reads CASSQGSASRDTDTQYF. The DNA of the CDR3 is TGCGCCAGCAGCCAAGGGTCGGCTAGCCGGGACACAGATACGCAGTATTTT.

Only a few counts were recorded for this clone. The rearrangement joins TRBV6-6 to TRBJ2-4; D might be TRBD1 or TRBD2, each matching 5 bases. The V end was cut by 4 bases, the J end by 15 bases, with 16 bases between. This CDR3 contains 12 residues. Germline V lookup: CDR1 MNHNY, CDR2 SVGAGI (reference sequence). In DNA form, the CDR3 reads TGTGCCAGCAGTTTAGACGGGAAAGGGACGTACTTC. This codes for CASSLDGKGTYF.